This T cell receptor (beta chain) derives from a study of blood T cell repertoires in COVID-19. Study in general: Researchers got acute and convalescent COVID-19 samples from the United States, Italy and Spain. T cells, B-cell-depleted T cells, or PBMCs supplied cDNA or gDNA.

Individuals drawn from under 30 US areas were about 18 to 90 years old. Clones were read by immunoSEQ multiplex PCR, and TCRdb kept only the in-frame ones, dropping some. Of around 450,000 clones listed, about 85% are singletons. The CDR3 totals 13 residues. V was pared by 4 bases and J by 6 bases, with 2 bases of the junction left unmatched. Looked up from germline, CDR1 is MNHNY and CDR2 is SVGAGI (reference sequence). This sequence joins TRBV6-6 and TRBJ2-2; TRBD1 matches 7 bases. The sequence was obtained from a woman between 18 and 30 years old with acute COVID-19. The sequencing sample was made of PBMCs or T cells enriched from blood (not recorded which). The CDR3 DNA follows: TGTGCCAGCAGTTCGACAGGGCCCGGGGAGCTGTTTTTT. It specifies CASSSTGPGELFF.